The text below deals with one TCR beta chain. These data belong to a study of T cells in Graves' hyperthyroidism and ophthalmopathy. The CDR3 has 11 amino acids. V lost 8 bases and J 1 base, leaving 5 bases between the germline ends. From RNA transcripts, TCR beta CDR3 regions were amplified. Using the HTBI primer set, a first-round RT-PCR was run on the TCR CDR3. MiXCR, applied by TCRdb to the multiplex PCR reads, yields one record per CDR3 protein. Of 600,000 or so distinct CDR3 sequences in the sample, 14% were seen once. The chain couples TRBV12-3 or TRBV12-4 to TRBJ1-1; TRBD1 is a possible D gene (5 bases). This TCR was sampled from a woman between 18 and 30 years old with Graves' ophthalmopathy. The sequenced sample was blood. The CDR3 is CASGANTEAFF. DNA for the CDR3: TGTGCCAGCGGGGCGAACACTGAAGCTTTCTTT.